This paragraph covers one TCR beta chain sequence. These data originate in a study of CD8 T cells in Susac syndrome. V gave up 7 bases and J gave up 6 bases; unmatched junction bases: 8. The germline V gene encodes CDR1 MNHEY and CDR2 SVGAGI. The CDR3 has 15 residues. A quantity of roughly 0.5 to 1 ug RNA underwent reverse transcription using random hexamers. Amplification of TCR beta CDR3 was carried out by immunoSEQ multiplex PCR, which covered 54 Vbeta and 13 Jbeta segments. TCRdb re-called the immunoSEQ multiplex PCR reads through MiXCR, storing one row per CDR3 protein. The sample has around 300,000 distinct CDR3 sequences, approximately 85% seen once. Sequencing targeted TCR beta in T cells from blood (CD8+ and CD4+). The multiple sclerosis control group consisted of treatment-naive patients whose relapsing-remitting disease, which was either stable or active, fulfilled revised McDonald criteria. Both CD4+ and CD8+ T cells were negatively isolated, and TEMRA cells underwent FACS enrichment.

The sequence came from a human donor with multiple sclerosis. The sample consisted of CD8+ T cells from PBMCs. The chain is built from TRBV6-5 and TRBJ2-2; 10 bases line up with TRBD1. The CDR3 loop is CASMTGGRLAGELFF. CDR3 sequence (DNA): TGTGCCAGCATGACAGGGGGCCGGTTAGCCGGGGAGCTGTTTTTT.